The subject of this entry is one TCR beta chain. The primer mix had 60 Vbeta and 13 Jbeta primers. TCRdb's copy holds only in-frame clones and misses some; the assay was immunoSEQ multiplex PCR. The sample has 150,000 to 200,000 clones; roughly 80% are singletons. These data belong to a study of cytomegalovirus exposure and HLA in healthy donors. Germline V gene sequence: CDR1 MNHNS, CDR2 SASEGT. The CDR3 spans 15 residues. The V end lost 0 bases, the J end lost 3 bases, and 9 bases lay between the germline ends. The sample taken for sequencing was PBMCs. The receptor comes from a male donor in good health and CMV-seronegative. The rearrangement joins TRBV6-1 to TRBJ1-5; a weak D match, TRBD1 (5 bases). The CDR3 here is CASSEASRDNQPQHF. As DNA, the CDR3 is TGTGCCAGCAGTGAAGCTAGCAGGGACAATCAGCCCCAGCATTTT.